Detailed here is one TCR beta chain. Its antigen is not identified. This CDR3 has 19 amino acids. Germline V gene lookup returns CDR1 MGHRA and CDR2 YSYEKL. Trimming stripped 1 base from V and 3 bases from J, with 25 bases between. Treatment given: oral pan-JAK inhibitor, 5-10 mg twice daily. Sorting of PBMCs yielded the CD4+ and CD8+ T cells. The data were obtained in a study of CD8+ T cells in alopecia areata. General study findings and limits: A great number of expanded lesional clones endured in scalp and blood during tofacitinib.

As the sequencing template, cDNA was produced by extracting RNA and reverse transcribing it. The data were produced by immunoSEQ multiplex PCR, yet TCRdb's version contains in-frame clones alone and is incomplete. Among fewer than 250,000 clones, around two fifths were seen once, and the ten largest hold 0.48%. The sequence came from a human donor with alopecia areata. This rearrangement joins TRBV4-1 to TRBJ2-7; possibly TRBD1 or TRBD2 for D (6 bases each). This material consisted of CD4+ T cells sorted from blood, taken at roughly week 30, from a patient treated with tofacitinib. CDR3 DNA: TGCGCCAGCAGCCAAGTTGTACGGCGGGGACAACCAAACTTCTACGAGCAGTACTTC. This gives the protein CASSQVVRRGQPNFYEQYF.